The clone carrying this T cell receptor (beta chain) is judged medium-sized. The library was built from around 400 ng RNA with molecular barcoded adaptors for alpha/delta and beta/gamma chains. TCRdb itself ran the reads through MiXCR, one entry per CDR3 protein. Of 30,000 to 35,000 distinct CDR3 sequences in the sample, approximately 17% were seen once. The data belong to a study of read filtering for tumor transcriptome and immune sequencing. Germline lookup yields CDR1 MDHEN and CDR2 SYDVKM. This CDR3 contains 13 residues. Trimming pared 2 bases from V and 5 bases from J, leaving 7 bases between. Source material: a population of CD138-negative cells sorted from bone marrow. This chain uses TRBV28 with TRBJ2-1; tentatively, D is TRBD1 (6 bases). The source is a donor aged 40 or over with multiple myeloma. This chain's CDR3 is CASSLGQNNEQFF. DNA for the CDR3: TGTGCCAGCAGTTTAGGACAGAACAATGAGCAGTTCTTC.